The 10 T cell receptor beta chains given below trace back to one sample, sequenced in a study of blood T cell repertoires in COVID-19. The data were produced by immunoSEQ multiplex PCR, yet TCRdb's version contains in-frame clones alone and is incomplete. Of roughly 220,000 clones in the sample, 85% to 90% are singletons; the top ten hold over 3%. What was sequenced was PBMCs or T cells enriched from blood (not recorded which). Receptors were obtained from a woman aged 18 to 35 in a cohort exposed to, infected with or recovered from COVID-19 (not recorded which).

This clone has only one observation. V usage is TRBV27 and J usage is TRBJ1-5; 7 bases line up with TRBD1. Per the germline V gene, CDR1 is MNHEY and CDR2 is SMNVEV (reference sequence). The ends lost 2 bases at V and 3 bases at J; junction bases unmatched: 4. The CDR3 has 15 residues. The CDR3 protein is CASSLAGGFNQPQHF. CDR3 DNA: TGTGCCAGCAGTTTAGCAGGGGGGTTCAATCAGCCCCAGCATTTT.

The chain carries TRBV28 and TRBJ1-5; the D gene is possibly TRBD1 (6 bases). The CDR3 is made up of 14 amino acids. With 10 bases removed from V and 6 bases from J, the gap between germline ends came to 19 bases. The V gene's germline CDR1 is MDHEN and CDR2 SYDVKM. CDR3 nucleotide sequence: TGTGCCACCCGAGGGGGTCGGGAGGTTCAGCCCCAGCATTTT. Translated: CATRGGREVQPQHF.

This clone has only a few counts. The chain carries TRBV19 and TRBJ1-5, with 10 bases lining up with TRBD1. The CDR3 consists of 13 residues. The trim removed 7 bases at V and 4 bases at J, leaving 1 base unmatched. Germline V lookup: CDR1 LNHDA, CDR2 SQIVND (reference sequence). This chain's CDR3 is CASTGQGNQPQHF. The CDR3 nucleotides read TGTGCCAGTACGGGACAGGGGAATCAGCCCCAGCATTTT.

The sample holds one count of this clone. The chain combines TRBV24-1 with TRBJ2-1; weak D call: TRBD2 (5 bases). The CDR3 has 12 amino acids. Germline CDR1 and CDR2: KGHDR and SFDVKD. V was cut by 8 bases and J by 7 bases, with 11 bases left in between. CDR3 in amino acids: CATTDSANEQFF. CDR3 DNA: TGTGCCACCACGGACTCCGCGAATGAGCAGTTCTTC.

CDR3 DNA: TGTGCCAGCAGCGTAGGTGCGGACTCTAGCACAGATACGCAGTATTTT. Encoded protein: CASSVGADSSTDTQYF. The chain joins TRBV9 to TRBJ2-3, with D maybe TRBD2 (5 bases). CDR3 length: 16 residues. CDR1 and CDR2 (germline): SGDLS, YYNGEE. The V end lost 0 bases, the J end lost 0 bases, and 11 bases lay between the germline ends.

As for this clone: The junction departs from the called germline gene at one end, perhaps through a read error. This chain uses TRBV7-7 with TRBJ2-3; 13 bases map to TRBD2. Germline V gene sequence: CDR1 SSHAT, CDR2 FNYEAQ (reference sequence). There are 16 residues in the CDR3. The CDR3 region is CASSLQLAGGLDTQYF. The CDR3 DNA reads as TGTGCTAGCAGCTTACAACTAGCGGGAGGGTTGGATACGCAGTATTTT.

About this clone itself: A far larger clone is a single base away, which makes a read error likely. The chain joins TRBV11-3 to TRBJ2-7, with a tentative D call TRBD1 (5 bases). The germline V gene encodes CDR1 SGHNT and CDR2 YENEEA. V lost 5 bases, J lost 3 bases, and 8 bases lay in between. The CDR3 covers 12 residues. The CDR3: CASSPTVYEQYF. CDR3 sequence (DNA): TGTGCCAGCAGCCCGACAGTCTACGAGCAGTACTTC. The variable domain in full, with the rest retrieved from reference TRBV11-3 and TRBJ2-7, is EAGVVQSPRYKIIEKKQPVAFWCNPISGHNTLYWYLQNLGQGPELLIRYENEEAVDDSQLPKDRFSAERLKGVDSTLKIQPAELGDSAVYLCASSPTVYEQYFGPGTRLTVT.

The chain combines TRBV5-1 with TRBJ2-1; TRBD2 matches 10 bases. This CDR3 comprises 15 residues. CDR1 SGHRS and CDR2 YFSETQ come from the germline V gene. Unmatched junction bases numbered 3, after V lost 1 base and J lost 5 bases. CDR3 region: CASSLITSGNNEQFF. The CDR3 DNA sequence: TGCGCCAGCAGCTTGATAACTAGCGGGAACAATGAGCAGTTCTTC.

This chain connects TRBV9 to TRBJ2-5; unclear D gene. CDR3 length: 13 amino acids. V lost 0 bases and J lost 3, with 6 bases in between. Looked up from germline, CDR1 is SGDLS and CDR2 is YYNGEE. This CDR3 is CASSVAIEETQYF. The CDR3 coding sequence is TGTGCCAGCAGCGTAGCTATAGAAGAGACCCAGTACTTC.

The CDR3: CATSDSQDIPTYNEQFF. The CDR3 region has the DNA TGTGCCACCAGTGATTCCCAGGACATACCTACCTACAATGAGCAGTTCTTC. The chain has TRBV24-1 and TRBJ2-1; possible D gene TRBD1, 5 bases. V was pared by 2 bases and J by 2 bases, with 15 bases between. Germline CDR1 is KGHDR and CDR2 is SFDVKD. The CDR3 totals 17 residues.